The source of this T cell receptor (beta chain) is a study of T cell responses to AZD1222 COVID-19 vaccine. The germline V gene has CDR1 SGHTA and CDR2 FQGNSA. V lost 3 bases and J 3 bases, leaving 11 bases between the germline ends. This CDR3 has 14 residues. Findings and limits, study-wide: Most donors were white British and more were female, and clonal diversity was possibly underestimated.

Produced via immunoSEQ multiplex PCR; TCRdb's table is partial and in-frame only. The table has around 150,000 clones, approximately 90% seen once. Notes on this clone: Its antigen is as yet unknown.

The V gene is TRBV7-2, the J gene TRBJ1-2; TRBD1 is a possible D gene (5 bases). This sequence was found in an adult who received the AZD1222 COVID-19 vaccine. Sample: peripheral blood, taken 28 days after the second AZD1222 dose. As DNA, the CDR3 is TGTGCCAGCAGCTTTGGTGGACACTACTATGGCTACACCTTC. Its protein product is CASSFGGHYYGYTF.